One sample yielded the 10 T cell receptor beta chains listed below, sequenced in a study of blood T cell repertoires in COVID-19. Only in-frame clones appear in the TCRdb table, and some are missing; sequencing was by immunoSEQ multiplex PCR. Altogether hundreds of thousands of clones are present, around 88% being singletons, with the ten largest covering approximately 6%. Sequencing input: PBMCs or T cells enriched from blood (not recorded which). Every receptor here comes from a middle-aged woman who had recovered from COVID-19.

The genes are TRBV3-1 (or the pseudogene TRBV3-2) and TRBJ1-6, with a tentative D call TRBD1 (5 bases). V was trimmed by 0 bases and J by 10 bases, leaving 13 bases between them. The germline CDR1 and CDR2 sequences are LGHDT and YNNKEL (reference sequence). The length of the CDR3 is 15 residues. The DNA of the CDR3 is TGTGCCAGCAGCCAAGAAGGCCAGGGTCGATCACCCCTCCACTTT. Its translation is CASSQEGQGRSPLHF.

This chain uses TRBV27 with TRBJ1-1, with D tentatively TRBD1 (6 bases). Trimming shortened V by 5 bases and J by 0 bases, and 13 bases separated the two germline ends. The germline V gene has CDR1 MNHEY and CDR2 SMNVEV (reference sequence). The CDR3 consists of 15 residues. The chain's CDR3 is CASSLYGDMNTEAFF. The DNA of the CDR3 is TGTGCCAGCAGTCTATACGGGGACATGAACACTGAAGCTTTCTTT.

The chain employs TRBV30 and TRBJ2-7; 7 bases align to TRBD1. The CDR3 loop spans 13 amino acids. The ends lost 2 bases at V and 3 bases at J; junction bases unmatched: 4. Germline-derived CDR1 and CDR2 are GTSNPN and SVGIG (reference sequence). CDR3 sequence reads: CAWSLQGIYEQYF. The CDR3 nucleotides read TGTGCCTGGAGTTTACAGGGGATCTACGAGCAGTACTTC.

The chain couples TRBV24-1 to TRBJ2-3; 7 positions match TRBD1. The length of the CDR3 is 17 residues. V trimming: 3 bases; J trimming: 5 bases; junction bases outside the gene matches: 13. The V gene's germline CDR1 is KGHDR and CDR2 SFDVKD. CDR3 DNA sequence: TGTGCCACCAGTGATCCGGTCTATGACACAGGGGTAGATACGCAGTATTTT. It specifies CATSDPVYDTGVDTQYF.

This rearrangement joins TRBV20-1 to TRBJ1-5; TRBD1 agrees at 8 bases. After removal of 3 bases from V and 7 bases from J, the junction contained 5 bases not matched to a gene. CDR1 and CDR2 from the germline V gene are DFQATT and SNEGSKA (reference sequence). This CDR3 comprises 13 residues. As DNA, the CDR3 is TGCAGTGCTAGTCCCAGGGGGCTGCAGCCCCAGCATTTT. Encoded protein: CSASPRGLQPQHF.

The genes are TRBV19 and TRBJ1-2; possible D gene TRBD1, 5 bases. Deletions cut 4 bases from V and 3 bases from J, with 9 bases between. The germline CDR1 and CDR2 sequences are LNHDA and SQIVND (reference sequence). The CDR3 consists of 13 residues. In DNA form, the CDR3 reads TGTGCCAGTAGTACACAGGTGGACTATGGCTACACCTTC. Its translation is CASSTQVDYGYTF.

This rearrangement joins TRBV4-2 to TRBJ2-5, with D possibly matching TRBD2 (6 bases). Germline V gene data show CDR1 as LGHNA and CDR2 as YNFKEQ. V shed 3 bases and J shed 6 bases, with 8 bases lying between them. This CDR3 is built from 12 residues. In nucleotides, the CDR3 is TGTGCCAGCAGCCACCGGGAGAAGACCCAGTACTTC. This gives the protein CASSHREKTQYF.

The chain recombines TRBV20-1 with TRBJ2-7, with D maybe TRBD1 (6 bases). The CDR3 sequence is 10 residues long. CDR1 is DFQATT and CDR2 is SNEGSKA in the germline V gene (reference sequence). V was cut by 6 bases and J by 6 bases, with 9 bases left in between. CDR3 coding DNA: TGCAGTGCCCAAGGGGGCGAGCAGTACTTC. Protein: CSAQGGEQYF.

V and J are TRBV27 and TRBJ1-1; D remains ambiguous. This CDR3 is built from 14 residues. V lost 9 bases and J lost 1, with 15 bases in between. CDR1 is MNHEY and CDR2 is SMNVEV in the germline V gene (reference sequence). CDR3 protein: CARHPIQQNTEAFF. CDR3 bases: TGTGCCAGGCACCCCATACAGCAGAACACTGAAGCTTTCTTT.

CDR3 sequence: CASSAYRGVNEKLFF. The DNA of the CDR3 is TGTGCCAGCAGTGCATACAGGGGGGTTAATGAAAAACTGTTTTTT. The rearrangement joins TRBV27 to TRBJ1-4, with 8 nucleotides matching TRBD1. Trimming cost V 5 bases and J 4 bases; bases outside gene matches: 6. Germline loops: CDR1 MNHEY, CDR2 SMNVEV (reference sequence). This CDR3 contains 15 residues.